This TCR beta chain was retrieved from a study of CD8 T cells in Susac syndrome. Background on the study: When blood was drawn, the patients with Susac syndrome were therapy-naive, on corticosteroids, or on intravenous immunoglobulin alone.

The CDR3 is 15 amino acids. V shed 6 bases, J shed 1 base, and the junction held 6 bases outside the gene matches. Germline assignment: CDR1 ENHRY and CDR2 SYGVKD. RNA, at roughly 0.45 to 1 ug, was reverse transcribed with random hexamers. Multiplex immunoSEQ PCR targeted 54 Vbeta and 13 Jbeta TCR beta segments. TCRdb re-called the immunoSEQ multiplex PCR reads with MiXCR, one entry per CDR3 protein. The sample shows roughly 190,000 distinct CDR3 sequences, under 97% of them seen only once. The sequencing sample was made of CD4+ T cells from PBMCs. The chain carries TRBV10-3 and TRBJ2-3, with 8 bases aligning to TRBD1. The TCR comes from a human donor with Susac syndrome. CDR3 residues: CAISATGVGTDTQYF. The CDR3 DNA reads TGTGCCATCAGCGCGACAGGGGTGGGCACAGATACGCAGTATTTT.